The entry that follows covers one TCR beta chain sequence. The antigen remains unidentified. The data originate from a study of cytomegalovirus exposure and HLA in healthy donors. Study conclusions and caveats: Researchers catalogued some 160 TCR beta chains as cytomegalovirus-associated. Reports state that TCR beta sequences accurately predicted most subjects' HLA-A and HLA-B alleles.

The CDR3 totals 15 residues. The ends were cut back, 2 bases at V and 5 bases at J, with 15 bases in the middle. Germline V lookup: CDR1 SEHNR, CDR2 FQNEAQ (reference sequence). PCR employed 60 Vbeta and 13 Jbeta primers. Profiled with immunoSEQ multiplex PCR; TCRdb holds only in-frame clones, not every one. The sample includes a few hundred thousand clones, around 77% of them seen just once. The TCR was taken from a woman in her thirties in good health and CMV-seronegative. Material: PBMCs. V is TRBV7-9 and J is TRBJ2-5; maybe TRBD2 (7 bases). CDR3 amino acids: CASSLYRGAGETQYF. The CDR3 DNA sequence: TGTGCCAGCAGCTTATACCGGGGGGCGGGGGAGACCCAGTACTTC.